This T cell receptor beta chain is drawn from a study of blood T cell repertoires in COVID-19. Study in general: Samples came from the United States, Italy and Spain, spanning acute and convalescent COVID-19.

Across about two dozen US areas, participants ranged in age from about 18 to 90 years. Within the 2 weeks before study entry, each person in the exposed group met a COVID-19 case. Only in-frame clones appear in the TCRdb table, and some are missing; sequencing was by immunoSEQ multiplex PCR. Of roughly 150,000 clones in the sample, approximately 80% were seen once. The CDR3 is 15 amino acids. Germline lookup yields CDR1 SGHTA and CDR2 FQGNSA. V lost 3 bases to trimming and J lost 6 bases; unmatched junction nucleotides: 5. Sequencing was carried out using PBMCs or T cells enriched from blood (not recorded which). The chain carries TRBV7-2 and TRBJ2-2; 9 nucleotides match TRBD1. This receptor was identified in a woman aged 18-30 years who had been exposed to COVID-19. The CDR3 sequence is CASSFNRGLSGELFF. The CDR3 coding sequence is TGTGCCAGCAGCTTCAACAGGGGGCTTTCCGGGGAGCTGTTTTTT.